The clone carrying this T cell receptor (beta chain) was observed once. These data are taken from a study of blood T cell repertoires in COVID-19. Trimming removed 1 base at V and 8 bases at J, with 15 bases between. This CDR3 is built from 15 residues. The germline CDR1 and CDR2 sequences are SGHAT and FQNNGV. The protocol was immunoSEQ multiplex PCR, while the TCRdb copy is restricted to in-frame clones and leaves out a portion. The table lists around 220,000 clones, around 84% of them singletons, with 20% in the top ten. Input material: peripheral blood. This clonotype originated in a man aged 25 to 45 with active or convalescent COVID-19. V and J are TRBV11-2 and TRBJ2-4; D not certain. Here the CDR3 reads CASSLGVVSGDIQYF. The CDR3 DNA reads TGTGCCAGCAGCTTAGGAGTGGTGAGTGGAGACATTCAGTACTTC.